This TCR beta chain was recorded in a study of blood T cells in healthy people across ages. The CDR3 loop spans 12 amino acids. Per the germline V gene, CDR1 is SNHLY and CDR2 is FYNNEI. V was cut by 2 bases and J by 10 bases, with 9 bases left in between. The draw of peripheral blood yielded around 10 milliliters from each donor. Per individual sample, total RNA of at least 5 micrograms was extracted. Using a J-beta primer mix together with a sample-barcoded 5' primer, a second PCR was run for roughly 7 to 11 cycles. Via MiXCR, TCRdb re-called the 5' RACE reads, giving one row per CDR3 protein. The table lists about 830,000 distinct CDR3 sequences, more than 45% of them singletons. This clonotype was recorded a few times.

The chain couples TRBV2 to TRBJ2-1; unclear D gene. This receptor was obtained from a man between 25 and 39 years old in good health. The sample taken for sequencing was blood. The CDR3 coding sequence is TGTGCCAGCAGTGAAATCTGGGGAGAGCAGTTCTTC. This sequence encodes CASSEIWGEQFF.